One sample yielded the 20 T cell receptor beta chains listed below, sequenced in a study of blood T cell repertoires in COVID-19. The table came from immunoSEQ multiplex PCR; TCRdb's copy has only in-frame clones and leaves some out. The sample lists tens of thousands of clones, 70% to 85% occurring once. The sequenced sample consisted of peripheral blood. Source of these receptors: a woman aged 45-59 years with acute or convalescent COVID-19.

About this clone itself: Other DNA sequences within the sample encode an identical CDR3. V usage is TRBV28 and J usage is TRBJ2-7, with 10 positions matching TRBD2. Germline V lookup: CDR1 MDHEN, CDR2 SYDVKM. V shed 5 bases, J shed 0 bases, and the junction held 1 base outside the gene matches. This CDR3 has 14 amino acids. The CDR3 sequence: CASSPSGSSYEQYF. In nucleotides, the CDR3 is TGTGCCAGCAGTCCTAGCGGGAGCTCCTACGAGCAGTACTTC.

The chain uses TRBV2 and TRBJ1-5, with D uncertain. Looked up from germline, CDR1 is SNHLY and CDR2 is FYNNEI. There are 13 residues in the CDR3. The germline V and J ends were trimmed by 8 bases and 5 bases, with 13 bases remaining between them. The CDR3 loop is CASGRQSYQPQHF. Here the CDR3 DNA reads TGTGCCAGCGGGAGACAATCCTATCAGCCCCAGCATTTT.

This CDR3 is CASSPTGSTEAFF. The CDR3 DNA follows: TGTGCCAGCAGCCCCACAGGGAGCACTGAAGCTTTCTTT. The rearrangement uses TRBV7-3 and TRBJ1-1, with TRBD1 as a possible D gene (6 bases). Trimming shortened V by 5 bases and J by 4 bases, and 11 bases separated the two germline ends. The CDR3 loop spans 13 amino acids. Germline V gene lookup returns CDR1 SGHTA and CDR2 FQGTGA.

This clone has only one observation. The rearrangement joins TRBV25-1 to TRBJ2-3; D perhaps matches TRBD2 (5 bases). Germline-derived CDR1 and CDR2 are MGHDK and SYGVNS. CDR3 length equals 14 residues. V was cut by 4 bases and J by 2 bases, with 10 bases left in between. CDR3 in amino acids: CASSAEGNTDTQYF. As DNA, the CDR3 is TGTGCCAGCAGTGCCGAGGGAAACACAGATACGCAGTATTTT.

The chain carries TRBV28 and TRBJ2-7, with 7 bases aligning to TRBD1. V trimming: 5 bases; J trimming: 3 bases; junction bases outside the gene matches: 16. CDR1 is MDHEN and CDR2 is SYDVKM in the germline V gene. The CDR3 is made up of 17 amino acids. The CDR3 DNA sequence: TGTGCCAGCAGTCGACGCCTACGACAGGGAAGCCGCTACGAGCAGTACTTC. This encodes CASSRRLRQGSRYEQYF.

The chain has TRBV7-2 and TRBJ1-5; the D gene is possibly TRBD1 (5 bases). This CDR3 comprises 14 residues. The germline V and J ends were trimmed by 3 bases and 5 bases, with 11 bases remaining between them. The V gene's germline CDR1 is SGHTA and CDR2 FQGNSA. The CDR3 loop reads CASSFREGYQPQHF. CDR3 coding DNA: TGTGCCAGCAGCTTCAGGGAGGGCTATCAGCCCCAGCATTTT.

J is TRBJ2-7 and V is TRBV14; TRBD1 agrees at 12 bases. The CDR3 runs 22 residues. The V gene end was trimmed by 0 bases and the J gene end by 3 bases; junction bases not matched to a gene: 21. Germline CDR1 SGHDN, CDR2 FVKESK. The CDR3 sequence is CASSQERRPRDRGRVHYYEQYF. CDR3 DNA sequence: TGTGCCAGCAGCCAAGAAAGAAGACCTCGGGACAGGGGGCGCGTCCACTACTACGAGCAGTACTTC.

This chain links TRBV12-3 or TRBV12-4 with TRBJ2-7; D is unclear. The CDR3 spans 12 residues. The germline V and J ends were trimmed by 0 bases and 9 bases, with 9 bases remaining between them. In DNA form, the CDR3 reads TGTGCCAGCAGTTTAGCCCAAGTTAGGCAGTACTTC. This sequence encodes CASSLAQVRQYF.

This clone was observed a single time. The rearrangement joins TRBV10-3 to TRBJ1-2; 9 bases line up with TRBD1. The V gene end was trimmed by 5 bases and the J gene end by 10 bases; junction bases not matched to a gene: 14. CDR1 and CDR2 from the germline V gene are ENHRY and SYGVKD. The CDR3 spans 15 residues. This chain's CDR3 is CAISTPRTGVYNYTF. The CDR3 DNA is TGTGCCATCAGTACCCCCCGGACAGGGGTCTATAACTACACCTTC.

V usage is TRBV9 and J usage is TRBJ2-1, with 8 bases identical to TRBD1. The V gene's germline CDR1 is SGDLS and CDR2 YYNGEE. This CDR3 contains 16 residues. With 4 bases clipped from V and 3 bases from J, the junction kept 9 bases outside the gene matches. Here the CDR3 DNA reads TGTGCCAGCAGCCACCCGTCAGGGGGCTACTACAATGAGCAGTTCTTC. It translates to CASSHPSGGYYNEQFF.

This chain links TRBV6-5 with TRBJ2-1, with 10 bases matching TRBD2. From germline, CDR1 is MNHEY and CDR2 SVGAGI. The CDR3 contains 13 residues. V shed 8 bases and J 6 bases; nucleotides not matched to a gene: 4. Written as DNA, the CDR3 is TGTGCCAGCGAAAGGACTAGCGGCAATGAGCAGTTCTTC. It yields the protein CASERTSGNEQFF.

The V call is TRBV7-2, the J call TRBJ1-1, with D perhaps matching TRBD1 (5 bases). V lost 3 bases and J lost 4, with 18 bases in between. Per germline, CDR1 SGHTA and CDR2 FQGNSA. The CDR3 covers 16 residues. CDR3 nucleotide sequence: TGTGCCAGCAGCTTCACCCCCGCCAGGGCTAGCACTGAAGCTTTCTTT. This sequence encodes CASSFTPARASTEAFF.

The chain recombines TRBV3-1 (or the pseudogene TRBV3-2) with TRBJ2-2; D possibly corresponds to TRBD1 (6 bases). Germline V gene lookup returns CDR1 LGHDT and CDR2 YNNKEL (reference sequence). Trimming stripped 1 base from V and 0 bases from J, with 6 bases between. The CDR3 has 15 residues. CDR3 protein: CASSQGQANTGELFF. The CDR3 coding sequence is TGTGCCAGCAGCCAAGGACAGGCGAACACCGGGGAGCTGTTTTTT.

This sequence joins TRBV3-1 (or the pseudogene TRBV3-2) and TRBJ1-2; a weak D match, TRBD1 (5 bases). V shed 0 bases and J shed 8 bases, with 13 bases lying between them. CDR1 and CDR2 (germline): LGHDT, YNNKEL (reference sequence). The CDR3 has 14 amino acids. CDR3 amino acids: CASSQDNRQTGYTF. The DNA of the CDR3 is TGTGCCAGCAGCCAAGATAACAGGCAGACAGGCTACACCTTC.

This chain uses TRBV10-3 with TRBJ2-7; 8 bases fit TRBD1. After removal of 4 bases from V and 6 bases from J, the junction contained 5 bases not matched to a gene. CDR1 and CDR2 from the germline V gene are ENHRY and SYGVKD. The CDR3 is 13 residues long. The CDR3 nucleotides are TGTGCCATCAGTGTCGGACAGGGAGGCGAGCAGTACTTC. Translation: CAISVGQGGEQYF.

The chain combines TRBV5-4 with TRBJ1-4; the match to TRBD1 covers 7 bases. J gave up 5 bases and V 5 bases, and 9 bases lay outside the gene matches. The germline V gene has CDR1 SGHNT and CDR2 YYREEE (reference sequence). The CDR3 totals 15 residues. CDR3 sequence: CASSFKQGRNEKLFF. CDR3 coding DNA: TGTGCCAGCAGTTTCAAACAGGGGAGGAATGAAAAACTGTTTTTT.

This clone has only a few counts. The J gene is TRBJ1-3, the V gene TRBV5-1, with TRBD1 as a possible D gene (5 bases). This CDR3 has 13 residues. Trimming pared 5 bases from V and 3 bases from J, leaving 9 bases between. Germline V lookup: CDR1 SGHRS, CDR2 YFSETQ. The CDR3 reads CASREGFGNTIYF. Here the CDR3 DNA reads TGCGCCAGCAGGGAGGGGTTTGGAAACACCATATATTTT. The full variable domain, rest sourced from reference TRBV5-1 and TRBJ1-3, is KAGVTQTPRYLIKTRGQQVTLSCSPISGHRSVSWYQQTPGQGLQFLFEYFSETQRNKGNFPGRFSGRQFSNSRSEMNVSTLELGDSALYLCASREGFGNTIYFGEGSWLTVV.

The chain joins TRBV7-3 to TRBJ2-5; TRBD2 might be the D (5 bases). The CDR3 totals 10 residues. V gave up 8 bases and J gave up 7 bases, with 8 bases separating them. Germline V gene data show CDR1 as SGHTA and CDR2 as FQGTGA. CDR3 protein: CASGRGTQYF. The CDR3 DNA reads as TGTGCCAGCGGTCGGGGGACCCAGTACTTC.

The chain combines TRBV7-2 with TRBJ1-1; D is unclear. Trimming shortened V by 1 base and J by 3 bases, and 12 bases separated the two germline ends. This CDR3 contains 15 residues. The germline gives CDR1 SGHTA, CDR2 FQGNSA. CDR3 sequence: CASSLVSGKDTEAFF. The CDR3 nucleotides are TGTGCCAGCAGCTTAGTGTCGGGGAAGGACACTGAAGCTTTCTTT.

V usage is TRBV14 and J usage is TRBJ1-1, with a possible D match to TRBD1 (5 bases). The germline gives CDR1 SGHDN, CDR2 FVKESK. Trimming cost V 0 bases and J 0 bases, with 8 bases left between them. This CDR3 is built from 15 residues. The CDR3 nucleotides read TGTGCCAGCAGCCAAGACGACAGACTGAACACTGAAGCTTTCTTT. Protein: CASSQDDRLNTEAFF.